The 22 T cell receptor beta chains below were found in one sample sequenced in a study of blood T cell repertoires in COVID-19. Clones were sequenced by immunoSEQ multiplex PCR, and TCRdb holds only the in-frame ones, with some missing. The repertoire includes about 190,000 clones, about 85% of them detected once, and roughly 4.5% sits in the top ten. What was sequenced was peripheral blood. The receptors stem from a woman older than 75 with acute or convalescent COVID-19.

The rearrangement links TRBV30 to TRBJ1-5, with a possible D match to TRBD1 (6 bases). V lost 0 bases and J lost 4, with 13 bases in between. CDR1 and CDR2 from the germline V gene are GTSNPN and SVGIG (reference sequence). This CDR3 comprises 15 residues. CDR3 bases: TGTGCCTGGAGTGTAAGCGGGACACGTAATCAGCCCCAGCATTTT. Residues: CAWSVSGTRNQPQHF.

This clone has more than one count but fewer than ten. V and J are TRBV19 and TRBJ1-1; 10 nucleotides agree with TRBD1. Trimming took 4 bases from V and 8 from J; bases not matched to a gene: 4. This CDR3 has 13 residues. CDR1 and CDR2 (germline): LNHDA, SQIVND (reference sequence). The DNA of the CDR3 is TGTGCCAGTAGTACGGGACAGGGGAGGGAAGCTTTCTTT. Its translation is CASSTGQGREAFF.

The table lists this clone with a count of one. The chain uses TRBV2 and TRBJ1-5; 10 bases are a match to TRBD1. Germline V lookup: CDR1 SNHLY, CDR2 FYNNEI. V trimming: 7 bases; J trimming: 0 bases; junction bases outside the gene matches: 6. The CDR3 covers 16 residues. CDR3: CASNRDRGNSNQPQHF. CDR3 nucleotides: TGTGCCAGCAACCGGGACAGGGGAAATAGCAATCAGCCCCAGCATTTT.

The chain carries TRBV30 and TRBJ1-6; 8 bases are shared with TRBD1. Looked up from germline, CDR1 is GTSNPN and CDR2 is SVGIG (reference sequence). The CDR3 is 15 amino acids. J lost 10 bases, V lost 3 bases, and 11 bases had no gene match. The CDR3 nucleotides are TGTGCCTGGAGCCCCTGGACAGGGCTTGGGTCACCCCTCCACTTT. This encodes CAWSPWTGLGSPLHF.

The gene calls are TRBV5-4 and TRBJ2-1, with TRBD2 matching over 11 bases. Germline V gives CDR1 SGHNT, CDR2 YYREEE (reference sequence). The CDR3 runs 15 residues. V lost 1 base to trimming and J lost 4 bases; unmatched junction nucleotides: 1. CDR3 region: CASSLTSGSYNEQFF. CDR3 nucleotides: TGTGCCAGCAGCTTGACTAGCGGGAGTTACAATGAGCAGTTCTTC.

This chain links TRBV6-2 or TRBV6-3 with TRBJ2-1, with 7 bases that match TRBD1. Trimming at V came to 2 bases and at J to 10 bases, leaving 2 bases not matched to a gene. The germline gives CDR1 MNHEY, CDR2 SVGEGT. There are 12 residues in the CDR3. DNA of the CDR3: TGTGCCAGCAGTTACCGAGGGGGCGAGCAGTTCTTC. This gives the protein CASSYRGGEQFF.

CDR3 in DNA: TGCGCCAGCAGCTCAGCGGGACTAGCGGGATTCGCAGATACGCAGTATTTT. Amino acids: CASSSAGLAGFADTQYF. This chain uses TRBV5-1 with TRBJ2-3, with 13 nucleotides matching TRBD2. Germline CDR1 and CDR2: SGHRS and YFSETQ. V lost 3 bases to trimming and J lost 4 bases; unmatched junction nucleotides: 8. This CDR3 spans 17 amino acids. Variable domain in full (rest from reference TRBV5-1 and TRBJ2-3): KAGVTQTPRYLIKTRGQQVTLSCSPISGHRSVSWYQQTPGQGLQFLFEYFSETQRNKGNFPGRFSGRQFSNSRSEMNVSTLELGDSALYLCASSSAGLAGFADTQYFGPGTRLTVL.

The chain uses TRBV20-1 and TRBJ2-6, with a weak D call TRBD2 (5 bases). V lost 3 bases to trimming and J lost 0 bases, with 6 bases between them. Germline lookup yields CDR1 DFQATT and CDR2 SNEGSKA (reference sequence). CDR3 length: 14 residues. CDR3 in DNA: TGCAGTGCTAGTAGCGTCTCTGGGGCCAACGTCCTGACTTTC. Its translation is CSASSVSGANVLTF.

The rearrangement links TRBV18 to TRBJ2-5; 9 bases line up with TRBD2. This CDR3 region has 14 residues. Trimming took 6 bases from V and 2 from J; bases not matched to a gene: 4. Germline V gene sequence: CDR1 KGHSH, CDR2 LQKENI. The DNA for the CDR3 is TGTGCCAGCTCCCTCACTAGCGGGCAAGAGACCCAGTACTTC. The encoded protein is CASSLTSGQETQYF. Filled out from reference TRBV18 and TRBJ2-5, the complete variable domain reads NAGVMQNPRHLVRRRGQEARLRCSPMKGHSHVYWYRQLPEEGLKFMVYLQKENIIDESGMPKERFSAEFPKEGPSILRIQQVVRGDSAAYFCASSLTSGQETQYFGPGTRLLVL.

This clone was seen only a few times. The CDR3 loop is CASMAGASGITGELFF. CDR3 sequence (DNA): TGTGCCAGCATGGCGGGGGCTAGCGGGATTACCGGGGAGCTGTTTTTT. This chain uses TRBV11-2 with TRBJ2-2; 9 bases align to TRBD2. V lost 7 bases, J lost 5 bases, and 11 bases stayed unmatched. Per the germline V gene, CDR1 is SGHAT and CDR2 is FQNNGV. This CDR3 spans 16 amino acids.

The chain uses TRBV24-1 and TRBJ2-1, with 7 bases that match TRBD2. CDR1 is KGHDR and CDR2 is SFDVKD in the germline V gene. CDR3 length equals 17 residues. Trimming removed 1 base from V and 4 bases from J; junction bases left unmatched: 9. CDR3 residues: CATSDLPQGLGYNEQFF. The CDR3 nucleotides are TGTGCCACCAGTGATTTACCCCAAGGACTAGGATACAATGAGCAGTTCTTC.

This clone was counted only a few times. The chain employs TRBV5-1 and TRBJ1-6; the D gene is possibly TRBD1 (5 bases). CDR1 is SGHRS and CDR2 is YFSETQ in the germline V gene. CDR3 length equals 15 residues. Trimming removed 0 bases from V and 8 bases from J, with 12 bases in between. CDR3 loop: CASSLDGRADSPLHF. CDR3 nucleotide sequence: TGCGCCAGCAGCTTGGATGGCAGGGCTGATTCACCCCTCCACTTT.

The chain joins TRBV7-2 to TRBJ1-2; D perhaps matches TRBD1 (6 bases). V lost 2 bases and J 8 bases, leaving 9 bases between the germline ends. The CDR3 sequence is 12 residues long. Germline V CDR1 and CDR2: SGHTA, FQGNSA. Written as DNA, the CDR3 is TGTGCCAGCAGCTTAAACAGGGAGGGCTACACCTTC. The encoded protein is CASSLNREGYTF.

The chain has TRBV7-9 and TRBJ1-1, with a possible D match to TRBD1 (6 bases). V lost 5 bases to trimming and J lost 5 bases, with 12 bases between them. This CDR3 comprises 13 residues. Germline CDR1 reads SEHNR; CDR2 reads FQNEAQ (reference sequence). CDR3 sequence reads: CASSQQGDTEAFF. CDR3 sequence (DNA): TGTGCCAGCAGCCAACAGGGTGATACTGAAGCTTTCTTT.

The chain uses TRBV6-5 and TRBJ1-2; D is perhaps TRBD1 (5 bases). V lost 6 bases, J lost 6 bases, and 14 bases lay in between. This CDR3 is 13 amino acids long. Germline V gene sequence: CDR1 MNHEY, CDR2 SVGAGI. The CDR3 DNA reads TGTGCCAGCAGGTCCCCAGGGTGGGATGGCTACACCTTC. It specifies CASRSPGWDGYTF.

In nucleotides, the CDR3 is TGTGCCAGCACAGCTGGAGGTAGCGGGAGTTTTTATGAGCAGTTCTTC. Residues: CASTAGGSGSFYEQFF. The V gene is TRBV28, the J gene TRBJ2-1, with 9 bases matching TRBD2. The J segment lost 8 bases and the V segment lost 7 bases, leaving 15 bases of the junction unmatched. Germline V gene data show CDR1 as MDHEN and CDR2 as SYDVKM. This CDR3 has 16 amino acids.

J is TRBJ2-1 and V is TRBV19; TRBD2 is a possible D gene (5 bases). Germline assignment: CDR1 LNHDA and CDR2 SQIVND (reference sequence). The CDR3 consists of 14 residues. V dropped 7 bases and J dropped 1 base, with 11 bases sitting between them. The chain's CDR3 is CASMRAGSYNEQFF. Written as DNA, the CDR3 is TGTGCCAGTATGAGGGCCGGGTCCTACAATGAGCAGTTCTTC. Variable domain in full (rest from reference TRBV19 and TRBJ2-1): DGGITQSPKYLFRKEGQNVTLSCEQNLNHDAMYWYRQDPGQGLRLIYYSQIVNDFQKGDIAEGYSVSREKKESFPLTVTSAQKNPTAFYLCASMRAGSYNEQFFGPGTRLTVL.

This chain links TRBV7-9 with TRBJ1-5, with 7 bases that match TRBD1. CDR1 is SEHNR, CDR2 FQNEAQ, per germline (reference sequence). CDR3 length: 15 residues. After removal of 0 bases from V and 3 bases from J, the junction contained 2 bases not matched to a gene. CDR3 loop: CASSLATGINQPQHF. The CDR3 nucleotides are TGTGCCAGCAGCTTAGCGACAGGGATCAATCAGCCCCAGCATTTT.

The rearrangement uses TRBV6-1 and TRBJ2-1; 11 nucleotides match TRBD2. Germline values: CDR1 MNHNS, CDR2 SASEGT. V trimming: 3 bases; J trimming: 7 bases; junction bases outside the gene matches: 5. CDR3 length equals 15 residues. CDR3 residues: CASSDMVAGGNEQFF. In DNA form, the CDR3 reads TGTGCCAGCAGTGATATGGTAGCGGGAGGGAATGAGCAGTTCTTC.

The genes are TRBV5-1 and TRBJ2-7; possibly TRBD1 for D (6 bases). This CDR3 has 15 amino acids. Between the trimmed V and J ends, which lost 0 bases and 0 bases, there was a span of 10 bases. The V gene's germline CDR1 is SGHRS and CDR2 YFSETQ. DNA for the CDR3: TGCGCCAGCAGCTTGGAGGGGACACTCTCCTACGAGCAGTACTTC. It specifies CASSLEGTLSYEQYF.

V is TRBV6-6 and J is TRBJ1-2, with no clear D. The CDR3 length is 15 residues. The germline CDR1 and CDR2 sequences are MNHNY and SVGAGI (reference sequence). V gave up 0 bases and J gave up 0 bases, with 8 bases separating them. CDR3 residues: CASSYSAIANYGYTF. CDR3 bases: TGTGCCAGCAGTTACTCAGCGATAGCTAACTATGGCTACACCTTC.

The chain carries TRBV29-1 and TRBJ2-3; D not resolved. Looked up from germline, CDR1 is SQVTM and CDR2 is ANQGSEA. V was pared by 8 bases and J by 2 bases, with 20 bases between. The CDR3 has 15 residues. The CDR3 reads CSYPLRRGFTDTQYF. CDR3 nucleotides: TGCAGCTATCCCCTCCGTCGAGGTTTCACAGATACGCAGTATTTT.